A selection of T cell receptor beta chains follows, all from one sample in a study. In TCRdb, the RT-PCR reads were re-called with MiXCR into one record per CDR3 protein. In the table there are fewer than 800,000 distinct CDR3 sequences, over 12% of which are singletons. The sequenced material came from memory CD4+ T cells from blood. The receptors originated from a female donor in good health, serving as a healthy control. Both conserved end residues are part of each CDR3. A D gene is named only where the DNA matches it firmly. For some rows the clone size is stated as once, few or many, or as a class when expanded; others skip it.

j_call | v_call | clone_size | d_call | cdr3_nt | cdr3_aa
TRBJ1-4 | TRBV6-1 | . | TRBD1 | TGTGCCAGCAGTACGGGACAGGGGGCTAAAAAACTGTTTTTT | CASSTGQGAKKLFF
TRBJ2-7 | TRBV6-5 | . | TRBD2 | TGTGCCAGCCTAGGACTAGCGGGAGGGCGCGAGCAGTACTTC | CASLGLAGGREQYF
TRBJ1-4 | TRBV2 | few | . | TGTGCCACGAGGACCGATCATAATGAAAAACTGTTTTTT | CATRTDHNEKLFF
TRBJ2-3 | TRBV27 | . | . | TGTGCCAGCAGTTTATTGTCTAGCGAAAGTGCGACAGATACGCAGTATTTT | CASSLLSSESATDTQYF
TRBJ2-3 | TRBV15 | many | . | TGTGCCACCAGCGACAGGACAAGGACGGGAGACACGCAGTATTTT | CATSDRTRTGDTQYF
TRBJ1-1 | TRBV18 | . | . | TGTGCCAGCTCACCTAGGAGGGGAGGGCAGGGCACTGAAGCTTTCTTT | CASSPRRGGQGTEAFF
TRBJ2-1 | TRBV7-8 | few | . | TGTGCCAGCAGCCTCATCAATCTAACGCCCGAGCAGTTCTTC | CASSLINLTPEQFF
TRBJ2-1 | TRBV20-1 | . | TRBD1 | TGCAGTGCTAGACCCTCACAGGGGGCCCCCCGGCATGAGCAGTTCTTC | CSARPSQGAPRHEQFF
TRBJ2-3 | TRBV29-1 | few | . | TGCAGCGTTGAAGATCGGCCCTATACGCAGTATTTT | CSVEDRPYTQYF
TRBJ2-1 | TRBV3-1 | . | . | TGTGCCAGCAGCCGGTTAGGGGCGAATGAGCAGTTCTTC | CASSRLGANEQFF
TRBJ1-2 | TRBV30 | . | . | TGTGCCTGGAGTGTAAGTGTCAGAAACTATGGCTACACCTTC | CAWSVSVRNYGYTF
TRBJ2-5 | TRBV27 | many | . | TGTGCCAGCAGTCGGAACCCCATAGCGGAGACCCAGTACTTC | CASSRNPIAETQYF
TRBJ2-3 | TRBV20-1 | . | . | TGCAGTGCCGACGACCGGGACTCGGGGACAGATACGCAGTATTTT | CSADDRDSGTDTQYF
TRBJ2-1 | TRBV15 | many | TRBD2 | TGTGCCACCAGCAAAGGGGGGGGACTAGCGGGTCCGAGCTCCTACAATGAGCAGTTCTTC | CATSKGGGLAGPSSYNEQFF
TRBJ2-7 | TRBV20-1 | . | . | TGCAGTGCTGTAGCGGCACTCGGCTCCTACGAGCAGTACTTC | CSAVAALGSYEQYF
TRBJ1-2 | TRBV20-1 | many | TRBD1 | TGCAGTGCTAGCCCTCAGGCAGGGGGCCTGTCCGGCTACACCTTC | CSASPQAGGLSGYTF
TRBJ2-7 | TRBV9 | few | . | TGTGCCAGCAGCGTAAGTCTATCGCACGAGCAGTACTTC | CASSVSLSHEQYF
TRBJ2-1 | TRBV27 | . | TRBD2 | TGTGCCAGCAGTTCCCGTTGGGCGGGAGGGCGGTCAGGTGAGCAGTTCTTC | CASSSRWAGGRSGEQFF
TRBJ2-7 | TRBV20-1 | . | . | TGCAGTGCTAGAGCGGACTACTCCTACGAGCAGTACTTC | CSARADYSYEQYF
TRBJ1-3 | TRBV5-1 | few | TRBD1 | TGCGCCAGCAGCTCAAACAGGGGCACAAGCTCTGGAAACACCATATATTTT | CASSSNRGTSSGNTIYF
TRBJ2-1 | TRBV20-1 | many | . | TGCAGTGCCCCCAGGGGTGATGAGCAGTTCTTC | CSAPRGDEQFF
TRBJ1-6 | TRBV20-1 | once | . | TGCAGTGCTAGAGATGGGGGTCATAATTCACCCCTCCACTTT | CSARDGGHNSPLHF
TRBJ2-3 | TRBV25-1 | . | . | TGTGCCAGCAGTGCTCGACGGGTTAGCACAGATACGCAGTATTTT | CASSARRVSTDTQYF
TRBJ2-3 | TRBV4-2 | few | . | TGTGCCAGCAGCCAAGATAGGAGTACAGATACGCAGTATTTT | CASSQDRSTDTQYF
TRBJ2-3 | TRBV3-1 | . | . | TGTGCCAGCAGCCAACCGTCGTCAGATACGCAGTATTTT | CASSQPSSDTQYF
TRBJ2-1 | TRBV12-3/TRBV12-4 | many | TRBD2 | TGTGCCAGCAGACTAGCGAGTCCTTACAATGAGCAGTTCTTC | CASRLASPYNEQFF
TRBJ2-5 | TRBV7-9 | . | . | TGTGCCAGCAGCTTGCCGGGGGAGACCCAGTACTTC | CASSLPGETQYF
TRBJ1-3 | TRBV6-6 | many | . | TGTGCCAGCAGTTTTAGATCCCAGTCTGGAAACACCATATATTTT | CASSFRSQSGNTIYF
TRBJ1-1 | TRBV5-1 | few | . | TGCGCCAGCAGTGCGGGTTGGGGGGCCACATCGAACACTGAAGCTTTCTTT | CASSAGWGATSNTEAFF
TRBJ2-7 | TRBV7-2 | many | . | TGTGCCAGCAGCCCTGGACAAGGCCGACCCTACGAGCAGTACTTC | CASSPGQGRPYEQYF
TRBJ1-1 | TRBV12-3/TRBV12-4 | . | TRBD1 | TGTGCCAGCAGTTCACCCGGGACAGGGGGCTACACTGAAGCTTTCTTT | CASSSPGTGGYTEAFF